This passage covers 3 T cell receptor beta chains from one sample sequenced in a study of B cell selection in AIRE deficiency. CD4+CD127+ cells were sorted as the conventional CD4 T cells. Measured with immunoSEQ multiplex PCR; TCRdb has only the in-frame clones, and not every one. This table holds about 25,000 clones, nearly 97% found once. Specimen: CD4+CD127+ conventional T cells sorted from PBMCs. These TCRs come from a human donor in good health.

This clone was found a few times. This chain connects TRBV6-5 to TRBJ1-3; D is undetermined. The germline V and J ends were trimmed by 2 bases and 8 bases, with 16 bases remaining between them. This CDR3 has 15 amino acids. Germline values: CDR1 MNHEY, CDR2 SVGAGI. The CDR3 sequence: CASSYRERGGYTIYF. In DNA, the CDR3 is TGTGCCAGCAGTTACAGGGAAAGAGGAGGATACACCATATATTTT.

This rearrangement joins TRBV5-6 to TRBJ1-3; 11 bases agree with TRBD1. The V gene's germline CDR1 is SGHDT and CDR2 YYEEEE. Unmatched junction bases numbered 2, after V lost 3 bases and J lost 3 bases. CDR3 length: 15 residues. The chain's CDR3 is CASSWTGGSGNTIYF. CDR3 coding DNA: TGTGCCAGCAGCTGGACAGGGGGCAGTGGAAACACCATATATTTT.

To note about this clone: Its ends do not fully match the called genes, so a read error is possible. Other DNA sequences within the sample encode an identical CDR3. This chain uses TRBV6-1 with TRBJ2-5; 10 bases align to TRBD2. Germline V gene sequence: CDR1 MNHNS, CDR2 SASEGT. CDR3 size: 14 residues. The CDR3 region is CASKLAGESETQYF. In DNA form, the CDR3 reads TGCGCCAGCAAGCTAGCGGGAGAGTCAGAGACCCAGTACTTC.